The 13 T cell receptor beta chains below were found in one sample sequenced in a study of cytomegalovirus exposure and HLA in healthy donors. The PCR was carried out with 60 Vbeta primers and 13 Jbeta primers. Clones were sequenced by immunoSEQ multiplex PCR, and TCRdb holds only the in-frame ones, with some missing. Among some 190,000 clones, 70% to 90% were seen once, and the ten largest hold approximately 2.3%. Sequencing was done on a sample of PBMCs. The source is a male donor in good health and CMV-seronegative.

As DNA, the CDR3 is TGTGCCAGCAGTCCTATGGTAGCGGGAGAGCCAGATACGCAGTATTTT. This translates into CASSPMVAGEPDTQYF. The V and J genes are TRBV27 and TRBJ2-3, with 9 bases matching TRBD2. The J segment lost 4 bases and the V segment lost 5 bases, leaving 10 bases of the junction unmatched. Germline-derived CDR1 and CDR2 are MNHEY and SMNVEV (reference sequence). This CDR3 comprises 16 residues.

J is TRBJ1-5 and V is TRBV6-6; D is uncertain. The length of the CDR3 is 13 residues. Germline assignment: CDR1 MNHNY and CDR2 SVGAGI (reference sequence). The ends were cut back, 7 bases at V and 11 bases at J, with 18 bases in the middle. This CDR3 is CASTWRDIRTQHF. Written as DNA, the CDR3 is TGTGCCAGCACCTGGAGGGATATCAGGACCCAGCATTTT.

This chain links TRBV4-3 with TRBJ2-7; D is perhaps TRBD1 (6 bases). The germline V gene has CDR1 LGHNA and CDR2 YSLEER. The CDR3 is 15 amino acids. Between the trimmed V and J ends, which lost 0 bases and 2 bases, there was a span of 11 bases. The CDR3 is CASSQEPRQAYEQYF. CDR3 DNA: TGCGCCAGCAGCCAAGAGCCCCGACAGGCCTACGAGCAGTACTTC.

As to this clone: The same CDR3 is also encoded by other DNA sequences in this sample. The chain joins TRBV5-1 to TRBJ1-2; D is uncertain. The length of the CDR3 is 13 residues. Germline loops: CDR1 SGHRS, CDR2 YFSETQ. Trimming cost V 1 base and J 8 bases, with 12 bases left between them. CDR3 protein: CASSLTSSYGYTF. The CDR3 coding sequence is TGCGCCAGCAGCTTGACTAGTAGCTACGGCTACACCTTC.

With respect to this clone: Other DNA sequences of this sample code for an identical CDR3. The chain couples TRBV5-1 to TRBJ2-2, with 9 bases lining up with TRBD1. The CDR3 has 15 amino acids. CDR1 is SGHRS and CDR2 is YFSETQ in the germline V gene. The trim removed 2 bases at V and 3 bases at J, leaving 2 bases unmatched. The CDR3 DNA sequence: TGCGCCAGCAGCTTAAGGACAGGGGACACCGGGGAGCTGTTTTTT. The encoded protein is CASSLRTGDTGELFF.

The J gene is TRBJ2-5, the V gene TRBV9; 8 bases map to TRBD1. Germline-derived CDR1 and CDR2 are SGDLS and YYNGEE. The CDR3 totals 15 residues. Trimming cost V 4 bases and J 5 bases; bases outside gene matches: 10. The CDR3 bases are TGTGCCAGCAGCTCAGCCGGGACAGGTGGCGAGACCCAGTACTTC. Translation: CASSSAGTGGETQYF.

This rearrangement joins TRBV4-3 to TRBJ2-7, with a possible D match to TRBD2 (7 bases). Trimming stripped 2 bases from V and 7 bases from J, with 12 bases between. This CDR3 has 13 amino acids. Germline CDR1 LGHNA, CDR2 YSLEER. CDR3 sequence reads: CASSQNRGGEQYF. The CDR3 DNA is TGCGCCAGCAGCCAAAATAGGGGGGGTGAGCAGTACTTC.

The rearrangement links TRBV7-9 to TRBJ1-4; D call uncertain. The V end was cut by 1 base, the J end by 7 bases, with 13 bases between. The germline CDR1 and CDR2 sequences are SEHNR and FQNEAQ (reference sequence). This CDR3 comprises 15 residues. The CDR3 coding sequence is TGTGCCAGCAGCTTAGTGACGGACGAGGGTGAAAAACTGTTTTTT. Protein: CASSLVTDEGEKLFF. Full variable domain (rest looked up from reference TRBV7-9 and TRBJ1-4): DTGVSQNPRHKITKRGQNVTFRCDPISEHNRLYWYRQTLGQGPEFLTYFQNEAQLEKSRLLSDRFSAERPKGSFSTLEIQRTEQGDSAMYLCASSLVTDEGEKLFFGSGTQLSVL.

The J gene is TRBJ2-7, the V gene TRBV2, with a tentative D call TRBD2 (6 bases). The germline V gene encodes CDR1 SNHLY and CDR2 FYNNEI. The CDR3 length is 11 residues. V dropped 6 bases and J dropped 3 bases, with 6 bases sitting between them. The CDR3 DNA reads as TGTGCCAGCAGGGACTACTACGAGCAGTACTTC. It translates to CASRDYYEQYF. Supplemented by reference TRBV2 and TRBJ2-7, the full variable domain reads EPEVTQTPSHQVTQMGQEVILRCVPISNHLYFYWYRQILGQKVEFLVSFYNNEISEKSEIFDDQFSVERPDGSNFTLKIRSTKLEDSAMYFCASRDYYEQYFGPGTRLTVT.

The chain carries TRBV7-9 and TRBJ2-2; TRBD2 matches at 8 bases. V was clipped by 5 bases and J by 4 bases; unmatched bases: 15. CDR3 size: 18 residues. CDR1 and CDR2 from the germline V gene are SEHNR and FQNEAQ (reference sequence). The CDR3 spells CASSPHPGGVLGTGELFF. As DNA, the CDR3 is TGTGCCAGCAGCCCCCACCCCGGGGGGGTCTTGGGCACCGGGGAGCTGTTTTTT.

The chain uses TRBV2 and TRBJ2-7; TRBD1 matches at 9 bases. CDR1 and CDR2 (germline): SNHLY, FYNNEI. V lost 5 bases and J lost 2; bases outside the gene matches: 7. This CDR3 comprises 15 residues. CDR3 in amino acids: CASSYPGTGTYEQYF. CDR3 DNA: TGTGCCAGCAGTTATCCTGGGACAGGGACCTACGAGCAGTACTTC.

The chain has TRBV7-9 and TRBJ2-5; 11 nucleotides agree with TRBD1. The DNA end is a closer match to TRBJ2-7, so the J assignment may be wrong. The V gene's germline CDR1 is SEHNR and CDR2 FQNEAQ (reference sequence). The CDR3 is made up of 17 amino acids. The CDR3: CASSLATGGTGGSEQYF. The CDR3 DNA follows: TGTGCCAGCAGCTTAGCAACGGGGGGGACAGGGGGTTCCGAGCAGTACTTC.

This rearrangement joins TRBV13 to TRBJ2-7, with 7 bases fitting TRBD1. V was clipped by 0 bases and J by 4 bases; unmatched bases: 9. This CDR3 comprises 16 residues. CDR1 is PRHDT, CDR2 FYEKMQ, per germline (reference sequence). The CDR3 nucleotides are TGTGCCAGCAGCTTAGGAGATAGGACAGGAAGTTACGAGCAGTACTTC. As protein: CASSLGDRTGSYEQYF.